A selection of T cell receptor beta chains follows, all from one sample in a study of blood T cell repertoires in COVID-19. The assay was immunoSEQ multiplex PCR, and TCRdb's table has in-frame clones only and misses some. The data hold around 300,000 clones, with approximately 88% observed a single time. Sequencing input: PBMCs or T cells enriched from blood (not recorded which). Source of these receptors: a young man who had recovered from COVID-19. Both conserved end residues are part of each CDR3. The order of the fields is V gene, CDR3 protein.

TRBV13,CASSGTGGPRYGYTF
TRBV7-9,CASSPDTYEQYF
TRBV5-4,CASSLPDTYGYTF
TRBV7-3,CASSRGLNQPQHF
TRBV20-1,CSAREGSGYTF
TRBV28,CASRPIGTDKTNEKLFF
TRBV28,CASQVGGYGYTF
TRBV14,CASSLTGEWGEKLFF
TRBV7-9,CASTPPAHGGNYGYTF
TRBV5-6,CASSFAGRSTDTQYF
TRBV6-2/TRBV6-3,CASSALQRVGSYEQYF
TRBV2,CASRGDSLNEKLFF
TRBV5-4,CASGQGPSSEQYF
TRBV28,CASRHATGGIVVEQYF
TRBV18,CASSEGQGVIYGYTF
TRBV10-3,CAISGQGTGELFF
TRBV9,CASSAGDRRGNEKLFF
TRBV5-1,CASSLDIAENNSPLHF
TRBV5-1,CASSLEGVTSGGRGYEQYF
TRBV2,CASRDGQGSNQPQHF
TRBV4-1,CASSHPSGDSSHQETQYF